This TCR beta chain originates from a study of OX40 agonist ivuxolimab in advanced cancers. Study background: Enrolled patients in dose escalation had cancers that were hepatocellular carcinoma, melanoma, renal cell or head and neck cancer.

This clone was detected once. Assay: immunoSEQ multiplex PCR; the TCRdb copy retains only in-frame clones and omits some. Of over 75,000 clones listed, approximately 94% are singletons. V was trimmed by 6 bases and J by 2 bases, leaving 14 bases between them. The germline V gene encodes CDR1 ENHRY and CDR2 SYGVKD. The CDR3 length is 14 residues. The chain carries TRBV10-3 and TRBJ2-7; TRBD1 or TRBD2 may be the D gene (5 bases each). The sequences come from CD4+ or CD8+ T cells sorted from blood, collected in a trial of the OX40 agonist ivuxolimab. This sequence was found in an adult with an advanced solid tumor such as melanoma, head and neck, liver or kidney cancer. For the CDR3, the DNA is TGTGCCATCAGCGAGCCGGGGCCTCCCTACGAGCAGTACTTC. It specifies CAISEPGPPYEQYF.